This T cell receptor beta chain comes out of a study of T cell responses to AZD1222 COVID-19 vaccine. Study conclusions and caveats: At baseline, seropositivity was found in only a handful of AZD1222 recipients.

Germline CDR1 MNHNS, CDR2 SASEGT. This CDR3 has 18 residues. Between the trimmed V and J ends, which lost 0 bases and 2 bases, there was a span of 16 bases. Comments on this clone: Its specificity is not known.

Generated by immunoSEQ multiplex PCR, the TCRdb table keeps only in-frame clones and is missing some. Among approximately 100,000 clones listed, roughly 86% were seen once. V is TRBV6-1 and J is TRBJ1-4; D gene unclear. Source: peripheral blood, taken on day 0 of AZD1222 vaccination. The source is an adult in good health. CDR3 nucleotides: TGTGCCAGCAGTGAAGCAGAGGTCGTGGGGAATACTAATGAAAAACTGTTTTTT. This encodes CASSEAEVVGNTNEKLFF.